The clone carrying this T cell receptor beta chain was detected once. These data belong to a study of chemoradiotherapy in HPV16-positive cancers. Some clones are missing from TCRdb's copy, which holds only in-frame ones; the method was immunoSEQ multiplex PCR. Among tens of thousands of clones listed, around 90% were seen once. The CDR3 has 17 amino acids. Trimming took 4 bases from V and 4 from J; bases not matched to a gene: 8. Germline V gene lookup returns CDR1 SGHTS and CDR2 YDEGEE. This chain joins TRBV5-8 and TRBJ1-6, with 10 positions matching TRBD1. The sequence was obtained from a human donor with HPV-associated anogenital cancer. The input for sequencing was blood, taken from a patient who underwent chemoradiotherapy. CDR3 sequence (DNA): TGTGCCAGCAGCCCGGAGCGACAGGGGGCTTATAATTCACCCCTCCACTTT. It codes for CASSPERQGAYNSPLHF.